Included here is one T cell receptor beta chain sequence, with context. Its antigen is unknown. Libraries were prepared by immunoSEQ multiplex PCR; TCRdb keeps only in-frame clonotypes and omits some of them. This sample carries about 49,000 clones, approximately 91% of them seen once, and the ten largest clones take over 50%. The V gene's germline CDR1 is ENHRY and CDR2 SYGVKD. V shed 5 bases and J shed 4 bases, with 11 bases lying between them. This CDR3 has 13 amino acids. These data come from a study of OX40 agonist ivuxolimab in advanced cancers. Study outcomes and limitations: Some nonresponders additionally presented with little normalized T-cell clonal expansion.

Sequencing was performed on CD4+ or CD8+ T cells sorted from blood, taken in a trial of the OX40 agonist ivuxolimab. The sequence was collected from an adult with an advanced solid tumor such as melanoma, head and neck, liver or kidney cancer. The chain uses TRBV10-3 and TRBJ1-1; a weak D match, TRBD1 (5 bases). CDR3 sequence (DNA): TGTGCCATCAGTTCGGGGCTGTTCACTGAAGCTTTCTTT. This encodes CAISSGLFTEAFF.